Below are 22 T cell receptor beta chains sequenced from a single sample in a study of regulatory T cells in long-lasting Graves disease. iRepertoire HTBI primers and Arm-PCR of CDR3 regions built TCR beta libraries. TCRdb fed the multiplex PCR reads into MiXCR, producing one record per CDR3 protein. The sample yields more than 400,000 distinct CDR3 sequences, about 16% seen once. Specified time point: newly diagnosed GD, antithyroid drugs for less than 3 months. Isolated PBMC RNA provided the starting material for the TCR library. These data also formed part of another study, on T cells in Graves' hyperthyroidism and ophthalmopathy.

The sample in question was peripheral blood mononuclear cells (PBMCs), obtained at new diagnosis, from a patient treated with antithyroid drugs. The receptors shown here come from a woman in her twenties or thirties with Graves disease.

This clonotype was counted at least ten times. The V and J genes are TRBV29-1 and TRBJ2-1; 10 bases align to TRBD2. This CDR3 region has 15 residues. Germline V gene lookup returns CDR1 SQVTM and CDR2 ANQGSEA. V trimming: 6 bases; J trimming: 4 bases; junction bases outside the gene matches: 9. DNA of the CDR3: TGCAGCGTGGCGGCGAGGACTAGCGGATACAATGAGCAGTTCTTC. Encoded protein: CSVAARTSGYNEQFF.

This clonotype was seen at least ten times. The CDR3 spells CASSFYFRGAGGTEAFF. CDR3 coding DNA: TGTGCCAGCAGTTTTTATTTCAGGGGTGCTGGGGGCACTGAAGCTTTCTTT. This sequence joins TRBV27 and TRBJ1-1, with D possibly matching TRBD1 (6 bases). This CDR3 region has 17 residues. Germline V lookup: CDR1 MNHEY, CDR2 SMNVEV (reference sequence). V was trimmed by 3 bases and J by 4 bases, leaving 21 bases between them.

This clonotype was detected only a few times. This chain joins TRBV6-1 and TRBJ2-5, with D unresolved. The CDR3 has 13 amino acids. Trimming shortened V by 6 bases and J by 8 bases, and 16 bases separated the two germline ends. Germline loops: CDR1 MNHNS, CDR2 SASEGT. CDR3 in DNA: TGTGCCAGCAGAGAAAGACAAGCAGGAACCCAGTACTTC. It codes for CASRERQAGTQYF.

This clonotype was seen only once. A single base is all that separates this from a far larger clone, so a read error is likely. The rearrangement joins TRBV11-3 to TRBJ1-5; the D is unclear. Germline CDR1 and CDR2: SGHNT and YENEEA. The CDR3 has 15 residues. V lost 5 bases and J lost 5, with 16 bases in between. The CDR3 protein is CASSGREGAHQPQHF. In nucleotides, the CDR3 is TGTGCCAGCAGCGGACGGGAGGGAGCGCATCAGCCCCAGCATTTT.

As DNA, the CDR3 is TGTGCCAGTAGTCCCGCCCCCGGCGATACGCAGTATTTT. The encoded protein is CASSPAPGDTQYF. The rearrangement joins TRBV19 to TRBJ2-3; D gene unclear. Trimming removed 5 bases from V and 6 bases from J, with 12 bases in between. This CDR3 region has 13 residues. Germline lookup yields CDR1 LNHDA and CDR2 SQIVND (reference sequence).

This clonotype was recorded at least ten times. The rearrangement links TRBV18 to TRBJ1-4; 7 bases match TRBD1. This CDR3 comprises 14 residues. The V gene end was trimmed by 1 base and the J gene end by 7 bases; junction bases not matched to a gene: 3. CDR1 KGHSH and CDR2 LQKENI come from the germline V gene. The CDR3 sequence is CASSPLRGTEKLFF. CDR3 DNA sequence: TGTGCCAGCTCACCACTCAGGGGGACTGAAAAACTGTTTTTT.

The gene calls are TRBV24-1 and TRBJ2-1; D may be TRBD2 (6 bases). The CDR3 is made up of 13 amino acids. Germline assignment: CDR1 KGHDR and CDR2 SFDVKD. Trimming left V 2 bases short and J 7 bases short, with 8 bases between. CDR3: CATSDSRGNEQFF. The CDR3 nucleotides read TGTGCCACCAGTGATTCTCGGGGGAATGAGCAGTTCTTC.

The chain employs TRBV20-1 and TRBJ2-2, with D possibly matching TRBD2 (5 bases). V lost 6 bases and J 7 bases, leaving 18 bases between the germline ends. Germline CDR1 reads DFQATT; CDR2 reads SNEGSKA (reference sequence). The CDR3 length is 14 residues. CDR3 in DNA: TGCAGTGCCCAAACCCCGGGGTACTTCGGGGAGCTGTTTTTT. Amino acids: CSAQTPGYFGELFF.

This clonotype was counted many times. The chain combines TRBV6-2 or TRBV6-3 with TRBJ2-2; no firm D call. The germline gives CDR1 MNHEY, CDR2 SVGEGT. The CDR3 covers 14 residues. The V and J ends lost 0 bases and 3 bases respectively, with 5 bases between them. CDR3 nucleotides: TGTGCCAGCAGTTACTCTCTGGACACCGGGGAGCTGTTTTTT. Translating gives CASSYSLDTGELFF.

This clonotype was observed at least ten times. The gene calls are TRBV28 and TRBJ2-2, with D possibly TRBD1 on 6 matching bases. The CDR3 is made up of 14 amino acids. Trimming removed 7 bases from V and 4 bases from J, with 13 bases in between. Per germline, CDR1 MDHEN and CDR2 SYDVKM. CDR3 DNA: TGTGCCAGCAATTACAGGGTTGGCACCGGGGAGCTGTTTTTT. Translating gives CASNYRVGTGELFF.

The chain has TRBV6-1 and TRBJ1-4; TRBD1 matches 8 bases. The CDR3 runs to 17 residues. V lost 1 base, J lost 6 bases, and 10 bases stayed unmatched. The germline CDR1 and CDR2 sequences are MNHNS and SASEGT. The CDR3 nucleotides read TGTGCCAGCAGTGAAGGTCTCCCTGGGACAGGAGATGAAAAACTGTTTTTT. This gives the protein CASSEGLPGTGDEKLFF.

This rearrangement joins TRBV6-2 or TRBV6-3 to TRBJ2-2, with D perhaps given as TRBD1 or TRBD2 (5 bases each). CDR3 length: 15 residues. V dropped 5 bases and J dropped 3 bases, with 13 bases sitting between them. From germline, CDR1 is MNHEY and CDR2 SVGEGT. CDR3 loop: CASSNPGPDTGELFF. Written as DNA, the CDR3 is TGTGCCAGCAGTAATCCGGGACCCGACACCGGGGAGCTGTTTTTT.

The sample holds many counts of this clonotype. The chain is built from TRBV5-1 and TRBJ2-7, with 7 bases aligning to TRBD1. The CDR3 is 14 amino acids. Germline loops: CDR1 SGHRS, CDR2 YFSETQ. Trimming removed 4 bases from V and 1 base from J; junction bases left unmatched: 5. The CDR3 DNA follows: TGCGCCAGCAGCCAGAACAGGGGATCCTACGAGCAGTACTTC. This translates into CASSQNRGSYEQYF.

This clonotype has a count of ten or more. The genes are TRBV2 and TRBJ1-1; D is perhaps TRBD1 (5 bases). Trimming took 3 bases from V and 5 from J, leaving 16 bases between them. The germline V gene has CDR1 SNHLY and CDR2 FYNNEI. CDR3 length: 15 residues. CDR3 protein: CASSDPGRSSTEAFF. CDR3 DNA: TGTGCCAGCAGTGATCCGGGACGGTCGAGTACTGAAGCTTTCTTT.

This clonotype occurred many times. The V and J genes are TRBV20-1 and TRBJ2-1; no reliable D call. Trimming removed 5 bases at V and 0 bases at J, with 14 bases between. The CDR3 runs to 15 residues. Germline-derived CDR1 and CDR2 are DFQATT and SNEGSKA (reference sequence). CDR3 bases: TGCAGTGCTTATAAGACTCGGAGCTCCTACAATGAGCAGTTCTTC. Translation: CSAYKTRSSYNEQFF.

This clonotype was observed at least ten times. This CDR3 reads CATLGRERGTGELFF. In DNA form, the CDR3 reads TGTGCCACCCTAGGGCGGGAGCGGGGCACCGGGGAGCTGTTTTTT. The rearrangement uses TRBV28 and TRBJ2-2; 7 nucleotides align to TRBD2. The CDR3 is 15 residues long. The ends lost 10 bases at V and 4 bases at J; junction bases unmatched: 12. CDR1 is MDHEN and CDR2 is SYDVKM in the germline V gene.

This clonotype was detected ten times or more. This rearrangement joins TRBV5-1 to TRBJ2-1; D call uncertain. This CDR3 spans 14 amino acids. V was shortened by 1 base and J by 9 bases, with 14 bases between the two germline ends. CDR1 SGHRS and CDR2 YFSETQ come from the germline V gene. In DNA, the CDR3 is TGCGCCAGCAGCTTGACCCTACAGCCAGGTGAGCAGTTCTTC. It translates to CASSLTLQPGEQFF.

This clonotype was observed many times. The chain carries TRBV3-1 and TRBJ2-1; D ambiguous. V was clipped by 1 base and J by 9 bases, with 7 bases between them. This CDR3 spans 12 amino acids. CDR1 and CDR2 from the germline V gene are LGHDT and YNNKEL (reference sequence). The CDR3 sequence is CASSQVKLEQFF. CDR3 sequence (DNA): TGTGCCAGCAGCCAAGTGAAACTTGAGCAGTTCTTC.

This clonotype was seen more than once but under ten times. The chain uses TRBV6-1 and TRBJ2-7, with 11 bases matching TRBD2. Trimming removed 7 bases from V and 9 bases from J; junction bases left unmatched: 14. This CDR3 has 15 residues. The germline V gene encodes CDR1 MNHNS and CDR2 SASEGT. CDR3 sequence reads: CASTPTELAGDVQYF. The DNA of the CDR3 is TGTGCCAGCACCCCGACAGAACTAGCGGGAGATGTGCAGTACTTC.

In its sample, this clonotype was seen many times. The DNA of the CDR3 is TGTGCCAGCATCCCGGCACGAAACACTGAAGCTTTCTTT. Its protein is CASIPARNTEAFF. This chain uses TRBV6-1 with TRBJ1-1; D call uncertain. V lost 7 bases and J lost 2, with 11 bases in between. CDR1 and CDR2 (germline): MNHNS, SASEGT. The CDR3 has 13 residues.

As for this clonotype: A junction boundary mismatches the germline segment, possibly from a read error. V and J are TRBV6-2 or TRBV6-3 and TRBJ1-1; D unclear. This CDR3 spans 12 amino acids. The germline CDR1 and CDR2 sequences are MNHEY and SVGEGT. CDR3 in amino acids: CASSYFDTEAFF. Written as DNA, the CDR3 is TGTGCCAGCAGTTACTTTGACACTGAAGCTTTCTTC.

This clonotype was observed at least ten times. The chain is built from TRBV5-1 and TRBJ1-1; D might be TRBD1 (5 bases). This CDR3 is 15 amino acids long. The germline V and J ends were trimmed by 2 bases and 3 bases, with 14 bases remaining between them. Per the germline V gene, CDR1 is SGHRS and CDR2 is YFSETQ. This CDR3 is CASSFWDDRDTEAFF. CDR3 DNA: TGCGCCAGCAGCTTTTGGGACGACCGAGACACTGAAGCTTTCTTT.